Listed here are 25 T cell receptor beta chains from one sample, sequenced in a study of blood T cell repertoires in COVID-19. The method was immunoSEQ multiplex PCR; TCRdb's version includes in-frame clones alone and lacks a portion of them. Of about 210,000 clones in the sample, 80% were seen once. Material for sequencing was PBMCs or T cells enriched from blood (not recorded which). Source of these receptors: a man younger than 40 with acute COVID-19.

The V call is TRBV19, the J call TRBJ2-1, with D uncertain. Trimming stripped 6 bases from V and 2 bases from J, with 5 bases between. From germline, CDR1 is LNHDA and CDR2 SQIVND (reference sequence). The CDR3 loop spans 12 amino acids. The CDR3 DNA sequence: TGTGCCAGTAGCCCGGCCTACAATGAGCAGTTCTTC. Its translation is CASSPAYNEQFF.

The chain joins TRBV4-1 to TRBJ2-7, with 8 bases fitting TRBD2. The CDR3 loop spans 15 amino acids. CDR1 and CDR2 (germline): MGHRA, YSYEKL. V lost 0 bases and J lost 3; bases outside the gene matches: 4. CDR3 in amino acids: CASSQEIAGGYEQYF. CDR3 nucleotide sequence: TGCGCCAGCAGCCAAGAGATCGCGGGGGGCTACGAGCAGTACTTC.

V and J are TRBV28 and TRBJ1-2; the D gene is possibly TRBD1 (6 bases). The CDR3 spans 13 residues. Looked up from germline, CDR1 is MDHEN and CDR2 is SYDVKM. The V end was cut by 5 bases, the J end by 4 bases, with 11 bases between. CDR3 bases: TGTGCCAGCAGTCAACAGGGATCCTATGGCTACACCTTC. Its translation is CASSQQGSYGYTF.

V and J are TRBV5-6 and TRBJ1-3, with a weak D call TRBD1 (6 bases). Germline-derived CDR1 and CDR2 are SGHDT and YYEEEE. CDR3 length equals 16 residues. The ends were cut back, 4 bases at V and 4 bases at J, with 18 bases in the middle. This CDR3 reads CASSPGHLARGNTIYF. The CDR3 DNA reads as TGTGCCAGCAGCCCGGGACATCTGGCCCGGGGAAACACCATATATTTT. Variable domain in full (rest from reference TRBV5-6 and TRBJ1-3): DAGVTQSPTHLIKTRGQQVTLRCSPKSGHDTVSWYQQALGQGPQFIFQYYEEEERQRGNFPDRFSGHQFPNYSSELNVNALLLGDSALYLCASSPGHLARGNTIYFGEGSWLTVV.

The J gene is TRBJ2-3, the V gene TRBV7-3, with a tentative D call TRBD2 (6 bases). V lost 4 bases to trimming and J lost 3 bases, with 17 bases between them. The CDR3 is made up of 16 amino acids. Germline V gene lookup returns CDR1 SGHTA and CDR2 FQGTGA. The CDR3 protein is CASSSTPTRRTDTQYF. In nucleotides, the CDR3 is TGTGCCAGCAGCTCCACCCCGACTAGGAGAACAGATACGCAGTATTTT.

The V gene is TRBV7-3, the J gene TRBJ2-3, with D possibly TRBD2 on 6 matching bases. V was pared by 4 bases and J by 9 bases, with 11 bases between. The CDR3 sequence is 12 residues long. Per the germline V gene, CDR1 is SGHTA and CDR2 is FQGTGA. CDR3 DNA sequence: TGTGCCAGCAGCTCGACTAGTTCGACGCAGTATTTT. Protein: CASSSTSSTQYF.

This clone was recorded a few times. The chain combines TRBV5-1 with TRBJ2-7; a weak D match, TRBD2 (7 bases). Germline values: CDR1 SGHRS, CDR2 YFSETQ. V was clipped by 4 bases and J by 6 bases, with 17 bases between them. This CDR3 spans 14 amino acids. CDR3 in amino acids: CASSTGGASGEQYF. In DNA, the CDR3 is TGCGCCAGCAGCACTGGGGGGGCGAGTGGCGAGCAGTACTTC.

The V call is TRBV3-1 (or the pseudogene TRBV3-2), the J call TRBJ2-7; tentative D call: TRBD1 (6 bases). The CDR3 is 15 amino acids. The V end was cut by 1 base, the J end by 2 bases, with 12 bases between. Looked up from germline, CDR1 is LGHDT and CDR2 is YNNKEL (reference sequence). CDR3 region: CASSQGGQITYEQYF. CDR3 DNA: TGTGCCAGCAGCCAAGGAGGACAGATTACCTACGAGCAGTACTTC.

The chain is built from TRBV3-1 (or the pseudogene TRBV3-2) and TRBJ1-4; TRBD1 matches at 7 bases. CDR1 and CDR2 (germline): LGHDT, YNNKEL (reference sequence). V lost 2 bases to trimming and J lost 7 bases; unmatched junction nucleotides: 13. This CDR3 is built from 17 residues. Here the CDR3 DNA reads TGTGCCAGCAGCCAAAGGGGGCTAAAGAGGGGGAGTGAAAAACTGTTTTTT. This encodes CASSQRGLKRGSEKLFF.

The rearrangement links TRBV21-1 to TRBJ1-2; TRBD1 reflects the table's D call only, with no check against the DNA. TRBV21-1 is noted as a pseudogene. The CDR3 runs to 19 residues. The CDR3, as DNA: TGTGCCAGCAGCAAAGCCGTCTTAGGGGACAGGGTTCCTAACTATGGCTACACCTTC. Translating gives CASSKAVLGDRVPNYGYTF.

The chain is built from TRBV2 and TRBJ1-2; 8 nucleotides line up with TRBD1. The CDR3 sequence is 15 residues long. Germline V gene sequence: CDR1 SNHLY, CDR2 FYNNEI. With V trimmed by 4 bases and J by 0 bases, 4 bases remained unmatched. The CDR3 bases are TGTGCCAGCAGTGCGCAGGGGGCAACTAACTATGGCTACACCTTC. Its translation is CASSAQGATNYGYTF.

This clone has just a few counts. V is TRBV18 and J is TRBJ1-3, with 7 bases matching TRBD1. The CDR3 has 16 residues. Germline V CDR1 and CDR2: KGHSH, LQKENI. V was clipped by 3 bases and J by 1 base; unmatched bases: 6. The CDR3 region has the DNA TGTGCCAGCTCACCTCTACAGGGGAAATCTGGAAACACCATATATTTT. Its protein is CASSPLQGKSGNTIYF.

The rearrangement joins TRBV2 to TRBJ2-3; 12 bases agree with TRBD2. After removal of 3 bases from V and 9 bases from J, the junction contained 13 bases not matched to a gene. Germline CDR1 and CDR2: SNHLY and FYNNEI. The CDR3 runs 17 residues. DNA for the CDR3: TGTGCCAGCAGTGATTTCCTAGCGGGGGGGCGGTCAGGAACGCAGTATTTT. Translated, it gives CASSDFLAGGRSGTQYF.

The rearrangement uses TRBV5-4 and TRBJ2-1, with D perhaps TRBD2 (6 bases). CDR1 and CDR2 (germline): SGHNT, YYREEE (reference sequence). V lost 4 bases, J lost 12 bases, and 23 bases lay in between. The CDR3 contains 15 residues. CDR3 amino acids: CASSPREIPWDAQFF. CDR3 nucleotides: TGTGCCAGCAGCCCCCGGGAGATCCCTTGGGATGCGCAGTTCTTC.

The chain recombines TRBV6-1 with TRBJ1-1; perhaps TRBD1 as D (6 bases). V was pared by 0 bases and J by 4 bases, with 12 bases between. CDR1 and CDR2 (germline): MNHNS, SASEGT. The CDR3 totals 15 residues. This CDR3 is CASSEAHRAGTEAFF. The CDR3 DNA reads as TGTGCCAGCAGTGAAGCGCACAGGGCTGGCACTGAAGCTTTCTTT.

J is TRBJ2-7 and V is TRBV5-1, with D possibly matching TRBD2 (6 bases). The CDR3 consists of 13 residues. Per the germline V gene, CDR1 is SGHRS and CDR2 is YFSETQ. Trimming pared 1 base from V and 7 bases from J, leaving 12 bases between. The CDR3 nucleotides read TGCGCCAGCAGCTTGAGTTTCGGAGGGGAGCAGTACTTC. Translated, it gives CASSLSFGGEQYF. Full variable domain (remainder filled in from reference TRBV5-1 and TRBJ2-7): KAGVTQTPRYLIKTRGQQVTLSCSPISGHRSVSWYQQTPGQGLQFLFEYFSETQRNKGNFPGRFSGRQFSNSRSEMNVSTLELGDSALYLCASSLSFGGEQYFGPGTRLTVT.

The J gene is TRBJ2-5, the V gene TRBV5-1; maybe TRBD1 (6 bases). The germline V gene encodes CDR1 SGHRS and CDR2 YFSETQ. This CDR3 is 14 amino acids long. V was clipped by 6 bases and J by 4 bases, with 16 bases between them. DNA of the CDR3: TGCGCCAGCACCAAAGACAGGTTTGGAGAGACCCAGTACTTC. It is translated as CASTKDRFGETQYF.

This CDR3 reads CASSLIGMNTEAFF. The CDR3 DNA sequence: TGTGCCAGCAGCTTGATCGGTATGAACACTGAAGCTTTCTTT. The V call is TRBV13, the J call TRBJ1-1; D is uncertain. The V end was cut by 3 bases, the J end by 0 bases, with 8 bases between. This CDR3 comprises 14 residues. CDR1 PRHDT and CDR2 FYEKMQ come from the germline V gene (reference sequence). The full variable domain, completed using reference TRBV13 and TRBJ1-1, is AAGVIQSPRHLIKEKRETATLKCYPIPRHDTVYWYQQGPGQDPQFLISFYEKMQSDKGSIPDRFSAQQFSDYHSELNMSSLELGDSALYFCASSLIGMNTEAFFGQGTRLTVV.

V is TRBV2 and J is TRBJ2-3, with 11 bases fitting TRBD2. Trimming at V came to 1 base and at J to 3 bases, leaving 6 bases not matched to a gene. The germline V gene encodes CDR1 SNHLY and CDR2 FYNNEI. The CDR3 is made up of 17 amino acids. The CDR3 is CASSEDRASGGTDTQYF. CDR3 DNA: TGTGCCAGCAGTGAAGATAGAGCTAGCGGGGGGACAGATACGCAGTATTTT. Combining the CDR3 with reference TRBV2 and TRBJ2-3 gives the whole variable domain EPEVTQTPSHQVTQMGQEVILRCVPISNHLYFYWYRQILGQKVEFLVSFYNNEISEKSEIFDDQFSVERPDGSNFTLKIRSTKLEDSAMYFCASSEDRASGGTDTQYFGPGTRLTVL.

V is TRBV9 and J is TRBJ1-2, with D possibly being TRBD1 (5 bases). The CDR3 totals 15 residues. The V gene's germline CDR1 is SGDLS and CDR2 YYNGEE. Trimming removed 7 bases at V and 3 bases at J, with 19 bases between. CDR3 sequence: CASAAGTPLDYGYTF. The DNA for the CDR3 is TGTGCCAGCGCCGCCGGGACTCCCCTAGACTATGGCTACACCTTC.

The chain employs TRBV6-5 and TRBJ2-1; 8 bases agree with TRBD2. V lost 7 bases to trimming and J lost 9 bases; unmatched junction nucleotides: 11. This CDR3 is built from 14 residues. In germline, CDR1 is MNHEY, CDR2 SVGAGI. CDR3 sequence reads: CASMERGLTAEQFF. The DNA for the CDR3 is TGTGCCAGCATGGAGCGGGGGCTTACAGCTGAGCAGTTCTTC.

The chain has TRBV12-3 or TRBV12-4 and TRBJ1-2, with 7 bases fitting TRBD1. There are 12 residues in the CDR3. V was pared by 10 bases and J by 6 bases, with 8 bases of the junction left unmatched. CDR3 DNA sequence: TGTGCCACCGAACGACAGGGCGATGGCTACACCTTC. It yields the protein CATERQGDGYTF.

The chain carries TRBV11-3 and TRBJ2-1; TRBD2 matches 11 bases. Germline V gene sequence: CDR1 SGHNT, CDR2 YENEEA. The V and J ends lost 1 base and 8 bases, in that order; junction bases with no gene match: 7. The CDR3 totals 16 residues. CDR3 protein: CASSLGSLAGGYEQFF. CDR3 DNA: TGTGCCAGCAGCTTAGGGTCCCTAGCGGGGGGCTATGAGCAGTTCTTC.

The chain uses TRBV28 and TRBJ1-4, with D unresolved. V was cut by 5 bases and J by 3 bases, with 13 bases left in between. This CDR3 is built from 15 residues. The germline V gene has CDR1 MDHEN and CDR2 SYDVKM. The CDR3 reads CASSPPTAANEKLFF. CDR3 nucleotide sequence: TGTGCCAGCAGTCCCCCCACAGCCGCTAATGAAAAACTGTTTTTT.

The chain links TRBV5-1 to TRBJ1-1; D perhaps matches TRBD1 (5 bases). The CDR3 consists of 14 residues. V dropped 4 bases and J dropped 1 base, with 11 bases sitting between them. From germline, CDR1 is SGHRS and CDR2 YFSETQ. DNA of the CDR3: TGCGCCAGCAGCCCCTACACAGGGAACACTGAAGCTTTCTTT. It yields the protein CASSPYTGNTEAFF.